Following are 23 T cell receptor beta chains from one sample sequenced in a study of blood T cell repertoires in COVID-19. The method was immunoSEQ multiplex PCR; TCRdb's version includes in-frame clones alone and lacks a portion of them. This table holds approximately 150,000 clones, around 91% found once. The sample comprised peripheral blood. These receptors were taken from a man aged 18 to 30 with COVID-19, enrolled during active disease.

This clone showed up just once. The CDR3 bases are TGTGCCAGCGCCCGCGACAGGCTTGGGTCCTACAATGAGCAGTTCTTC. It is translated as CASARDRLGSYNEQFF. The chain joins TRBV18 to TRBJ2-1, with a tentative D call TRBD1 (6 bases). Germline CDR1 reads KGHSH; CDR2 reads LQKENI. The CDR3 contains 16 residues. The germline V and J ends were trimmed by 8 bases and 1 base, with 18 bases remaining between them. The full variable domain, rest sourced from reference TRBV18 and TRBJ2-1, is NAGVMQNPRHLVRRRGQEARLRCSPMKGHSHVYWYRQLPEEGLKFMVYLQKENIIDESGMPKERFSAEFPKEGPSILRIQQVVRGDSAAYFCASARDRLGSYNEQFFGPGTRLTVL.

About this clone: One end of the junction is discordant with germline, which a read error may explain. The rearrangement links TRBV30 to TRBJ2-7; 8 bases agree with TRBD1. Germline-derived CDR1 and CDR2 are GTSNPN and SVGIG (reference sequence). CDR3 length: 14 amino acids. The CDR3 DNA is TGTGCCTGGAGTGTACAGGGGGACGGGACATTAAGGGTCTTC. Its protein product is CAWSVQGDGTLRVF.

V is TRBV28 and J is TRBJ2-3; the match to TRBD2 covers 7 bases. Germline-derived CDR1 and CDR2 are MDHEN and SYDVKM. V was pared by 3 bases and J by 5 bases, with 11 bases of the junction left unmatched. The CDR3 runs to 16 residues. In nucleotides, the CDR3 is TGTGCCAGCAGTTTCCCCCGGGGAGGGCTTGGAGATACGCAGTATTTT. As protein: CASSFPRGGLGDTQYF.

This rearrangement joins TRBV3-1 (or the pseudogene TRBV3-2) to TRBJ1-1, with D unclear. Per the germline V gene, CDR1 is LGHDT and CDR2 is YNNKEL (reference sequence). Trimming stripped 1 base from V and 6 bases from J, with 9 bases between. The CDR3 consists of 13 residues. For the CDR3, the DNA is TGTGCCAGCAGCCAAGTGCCCTACTCTGAAGCTTTCTTT. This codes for CASSQVPYSEAFF.

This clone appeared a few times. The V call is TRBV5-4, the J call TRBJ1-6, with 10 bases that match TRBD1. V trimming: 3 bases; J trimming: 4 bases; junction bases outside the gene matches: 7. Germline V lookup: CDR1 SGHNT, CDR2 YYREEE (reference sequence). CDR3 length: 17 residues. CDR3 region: CASSSWGDRGYNSPLHF. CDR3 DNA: TGTGCCAGCAGCTCCTGGGGGGACAGGGGTTATAATTCACCCCTCCACTTT. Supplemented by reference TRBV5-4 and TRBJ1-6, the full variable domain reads ETGVTQSPTHLIKTRGQQVTLRCSSQSGHNTVSWYQQALGQGPQFIFQYYREEENGRGNFPPRFSGLQFPNYSSELNVNALELDDSALYLCASSSWGDRGYNSPLHFGNGTRLTVT.

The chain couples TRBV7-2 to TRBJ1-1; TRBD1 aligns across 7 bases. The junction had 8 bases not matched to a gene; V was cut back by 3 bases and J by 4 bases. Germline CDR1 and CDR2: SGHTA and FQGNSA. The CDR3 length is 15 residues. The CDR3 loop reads CASSFPRGRVTEAFF. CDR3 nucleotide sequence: TGTGCCAGCAGCTTTCCGAGGGGGCGGGTCACTGAAGCTTTCTTT.

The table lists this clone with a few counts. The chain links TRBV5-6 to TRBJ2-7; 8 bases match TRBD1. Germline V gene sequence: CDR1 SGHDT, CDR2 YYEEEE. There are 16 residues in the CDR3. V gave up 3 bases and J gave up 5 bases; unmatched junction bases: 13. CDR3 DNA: TGTGCCAGCAGCTCCCTCTCCGGGACAGGCCCCAACGAGCAGTACTTC. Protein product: CASSSLSGTGPNEQYF.

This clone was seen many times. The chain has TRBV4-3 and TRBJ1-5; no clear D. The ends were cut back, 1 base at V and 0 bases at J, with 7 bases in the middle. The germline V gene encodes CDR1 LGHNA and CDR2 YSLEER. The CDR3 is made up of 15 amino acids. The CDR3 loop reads CASSQGAYSNQPQHF. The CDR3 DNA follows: TGCGCCAGCAGCCAAGGGGCTTATAGCAATCAGCCCCAGCATTTT.

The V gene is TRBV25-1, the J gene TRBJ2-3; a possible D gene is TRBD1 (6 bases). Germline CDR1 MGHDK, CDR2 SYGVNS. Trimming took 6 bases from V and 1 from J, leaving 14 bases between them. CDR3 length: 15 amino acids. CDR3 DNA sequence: TGTGCCAGCAGGTATAGGGACACCGGCACAGATACGCAGTATTTT. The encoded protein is CASRYRDTGTDTQYF. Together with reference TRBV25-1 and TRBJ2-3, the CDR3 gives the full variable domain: EADIYQTPRYLVIGTGKKITLECSQTMGHDKMYWYQQDPGMELHLIHYSYGVNSTEKGDLSSESTVSRIRTEHFPLTLESARPSHTSQYLCASRYRDTGTDTQYFGPGTRLTVL.

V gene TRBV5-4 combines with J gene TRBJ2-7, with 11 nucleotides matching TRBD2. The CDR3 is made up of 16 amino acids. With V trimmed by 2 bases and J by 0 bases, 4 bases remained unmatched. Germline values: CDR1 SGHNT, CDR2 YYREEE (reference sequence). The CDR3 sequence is CASSLPGLAASYEQYF. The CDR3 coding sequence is TGTGCCAGCAGCTTACCGGGACTAGCGGCCTCCTACGAGCAGTACTTC. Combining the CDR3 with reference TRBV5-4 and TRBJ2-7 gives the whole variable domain ETGVTQSPTHLIKTRGQQVTLRCSSQSGHNTVSWYQQALGQGPQFIFQYYREEENGRGNFPPRFSGLQFPNYSSELNVNALELDDSALYLCASSLPGLAASYEQYFGPGTRLTVT.

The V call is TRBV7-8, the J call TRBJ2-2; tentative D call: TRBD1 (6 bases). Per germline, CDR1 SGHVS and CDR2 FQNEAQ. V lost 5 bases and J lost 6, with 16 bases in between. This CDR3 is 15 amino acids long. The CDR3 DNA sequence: TGTGCCAGCAGCAACCACAGGGTAGGGGCCGGGGAGCTGTTTTTT. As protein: CASSNHRVGAGELFF.

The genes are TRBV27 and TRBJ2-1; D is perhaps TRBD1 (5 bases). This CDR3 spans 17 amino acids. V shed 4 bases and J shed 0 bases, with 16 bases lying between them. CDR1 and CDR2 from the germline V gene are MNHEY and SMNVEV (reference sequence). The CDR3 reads CASSSSWGLSSYNEQFF. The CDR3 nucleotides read TGTGCCAGCAGTTCATCGTGGGGCCTAAGCTCCTACAATGAGCAGTTCTTC.

CDR3 protein: CAWSVLGGRADTQYF. CDR3 nucleotide sequence: TGTGCCTGGAGTGTACTCGGAGGGAGGGCAGATACGCAGTATTTT. The chain joins TRBV30 to TRBJ2-3, with 7 positions matching TRBD2. V lost 0 bases and J lost 4; bases outside the gene matches: 7. The CDR3 covers 15 residues. CDR1 and CDR2 (germline): GTSNPN, SVGIG (reference sequence).

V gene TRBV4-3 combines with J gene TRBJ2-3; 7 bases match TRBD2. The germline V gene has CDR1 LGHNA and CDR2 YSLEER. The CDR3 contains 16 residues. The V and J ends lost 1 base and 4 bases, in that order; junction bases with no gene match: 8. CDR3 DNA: TGCGCCAGCAGCCAAGCCGGACTAGGGAACGCAGATACGCAGTATTTT. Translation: CASSQAGLGNADTQYF.

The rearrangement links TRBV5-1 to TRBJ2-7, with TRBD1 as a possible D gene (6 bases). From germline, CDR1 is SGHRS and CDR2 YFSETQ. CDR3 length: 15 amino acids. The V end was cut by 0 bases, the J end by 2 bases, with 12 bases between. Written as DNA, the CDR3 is TGCGCCAGCAGCTTGGATTGGACAGTCACCTACGAGCAGTACTTC. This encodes CASSLDWTVTYEQYF.

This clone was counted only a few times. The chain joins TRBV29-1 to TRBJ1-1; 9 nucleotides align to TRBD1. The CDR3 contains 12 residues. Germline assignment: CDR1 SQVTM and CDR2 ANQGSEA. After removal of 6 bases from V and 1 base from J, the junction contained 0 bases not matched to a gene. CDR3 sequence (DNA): TGCAGCGTGGACAGGGGGAACACTGAAGCTTTCTTT. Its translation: CSVDRGNTEAFF. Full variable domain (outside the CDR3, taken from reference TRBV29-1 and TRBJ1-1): SAVISQKPSRDICQRGTSLTIQCQVDSQVTMMFWYRQQPGQSLTLIATANQGSEATYESGFVIDKFPISRPNLTFSTLTVSNMSPEDSSIYLCSVDRGNTEAFFGQGTRLTVV.

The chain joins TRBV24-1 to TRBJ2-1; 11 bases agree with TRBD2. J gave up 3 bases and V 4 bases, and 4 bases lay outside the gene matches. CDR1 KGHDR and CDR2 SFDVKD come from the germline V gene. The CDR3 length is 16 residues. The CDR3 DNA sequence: TGTGCCACCAGTGACATGGGACTAGCGGACTACAATGAGCAGTTCTTC. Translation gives CATSDMGLADYNEQFF.

CDR3 nucleotides: TGTGCCAGCAGCTATAACGGACAGACCTACAATGAGCAGTTCTTC. Protein: CASSYNGQTYNEQFF. The V and J genes are TRBV7-2 and TRBJ2-1; D perhaps matches TRBD1 (6 bases). The ends were cut back, 4 bases at V and 2 bases at J, with 12 bases in the middle. The V gene's germline CDR1 is SGHTA and CDR2 FQGNSA. This CDR3 is built from 15 residues.

The CDR3, as DNA: TGTGCCAGCTCACCGGGAGGACAGGGGGCTGCCGAGCAGTACTTC. It is translated as CASSPGGQGAAEQYF. This chain links TRBV18 with TRBJ2-7; 11 nucleotides align to TRBD1. CDR3 size: 15 residues. The ends lost 3 bases at V and 6 bases at J; junction bases unmatched: 7. CDR1 is KGHSH and CDR2 is LQKENI in the germline V gene.

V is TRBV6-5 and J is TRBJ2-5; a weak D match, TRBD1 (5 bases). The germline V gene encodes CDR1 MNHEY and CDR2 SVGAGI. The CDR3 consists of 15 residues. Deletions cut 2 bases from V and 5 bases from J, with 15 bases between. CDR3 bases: TGTGCCAGCAGTTACATAAGGGGCGGAGAGGAGACCCAGTACTTC. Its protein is CASSYIRGGEETQYF.

Here the CDR3 reads CASSYRDYSDTQYF. In DNA, the CDR3 is TGTGCCAGCAGTTACAGGGACTACTCAGATACGCAGTATTTT. The chain carries TRBV6-5 and TRBJ2-3; 7 bases agree with TRBD2. This CDR3 has 14 amino acids. Germline CDR1 is MNHEY and CDR2 is SVGAGI. Trimming cost V 2 bases and J 4 bases; bases outside gene matches: 3.

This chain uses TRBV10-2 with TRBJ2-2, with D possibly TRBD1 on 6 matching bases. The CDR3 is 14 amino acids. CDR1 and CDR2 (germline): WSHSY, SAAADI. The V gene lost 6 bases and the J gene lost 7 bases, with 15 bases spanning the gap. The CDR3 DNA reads TGCGCCAGCAGCAACAGGGCGTCTCACGGGGAGCTGTTTTTT. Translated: CASSNRASHGELFF.

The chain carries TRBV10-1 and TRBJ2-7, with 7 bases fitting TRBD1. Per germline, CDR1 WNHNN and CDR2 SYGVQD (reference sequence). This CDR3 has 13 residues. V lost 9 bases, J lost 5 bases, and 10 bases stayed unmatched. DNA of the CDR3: TGCGCCAGACCTTTCCTAGGGGGCCACGAGCAGTACTTC. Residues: CARPFLGGHEQYF.